The sample holds many counts of the clone carrying this T cell receptor beta chain. Its antigen is not identified. The data are from a study of molecular identifiers for immune sequencing clone quantification. Study-wide background: Replicate RNA came from approximately 20,000 or 98,000 naive CD8 cells and was split five ways, and four parts were sequenced.

TCRdb redid the calling of the PCR reads with MiXCR, one entry per CDR3 protein. The data show about 640,000 distinct CDR3 sequences, just under 20% seen once. Overall study results and limits: Clones exceeding 20 RNA copies carried over 98% of effector molecules but under 1% of naive-cell molecules.

J lost 5 bases, V lost 4 bases, and 5 bases had no gene match. The V gene's germline CDR1 is SGHTA and CDR2 FQGNSA. The length of the CDR3 is 14 residues. Sequencing was done on a sample of naive CD8+ T cells from blood, with Jurkat cell RNA spiked in. The sample's subset: FACS-sorted CD8+CD4-CCR7+CD45RA+ naive T cells. The clonotype originates from a human donor in good health. Some libraries in this study had Jurkat cell RNA spiked in. J is TRBJ2-7 and V is TRBV7-2, with 10 positions matching TRBD1. The CDR3 sequence: CASSSWGQGNEQYF. CDR3 in DNA: TGTGCCAGCAGCTCCTGGGGACAGGGGAACGAGCAGTACTTC.